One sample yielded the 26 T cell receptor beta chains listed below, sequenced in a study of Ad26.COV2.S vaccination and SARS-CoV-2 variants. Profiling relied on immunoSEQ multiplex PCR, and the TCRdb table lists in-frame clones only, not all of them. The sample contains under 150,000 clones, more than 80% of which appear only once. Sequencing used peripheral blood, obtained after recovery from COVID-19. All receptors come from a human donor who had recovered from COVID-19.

CDR3 in amino acids: CASSPGLAGGHNTQYF. CDR3 bases: TGTGCCAGCAGCCCTGGACTAGCGGGGGGGCATAATACGCAGTATTTT. The chain employs TRBV7-2 and TRBJ2-3; 15 bases are shared with TRBD2. The trim removed 5 bases at V and 7 bases at J, leaving 7 bases unmatched. Looked up from germline, CDR1 is SGHTA and CDR2 is FQGNSA. The CDR3 has 16 residues.

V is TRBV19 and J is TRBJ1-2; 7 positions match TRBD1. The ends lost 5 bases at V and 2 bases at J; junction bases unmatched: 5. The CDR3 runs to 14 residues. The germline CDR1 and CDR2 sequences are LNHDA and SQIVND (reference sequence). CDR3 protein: CASSFPQGNYGYTF. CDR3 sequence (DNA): TGTGCCAGTAGTTTCCCACAGGGGAACTATGGCTACACCTTC.

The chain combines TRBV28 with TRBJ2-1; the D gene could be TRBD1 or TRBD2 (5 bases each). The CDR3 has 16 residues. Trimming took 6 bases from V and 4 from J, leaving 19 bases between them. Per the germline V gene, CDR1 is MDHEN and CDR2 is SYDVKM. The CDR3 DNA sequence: TGTGCCAGCAGAAGGGACGAGGAGATAGTTTACAATGAGCAGTTCTTC. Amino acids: CASRRDEEIVYNEQFF.

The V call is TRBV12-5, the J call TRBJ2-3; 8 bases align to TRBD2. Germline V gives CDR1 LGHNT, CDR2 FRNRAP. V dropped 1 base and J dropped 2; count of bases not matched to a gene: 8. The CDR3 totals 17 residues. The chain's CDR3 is CASGLGFSGANTDTQYF. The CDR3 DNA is TGTGCTAGTGGTTTGGGGTTTAGCGGGGCGAACACAGATACGCAGTATTTT.

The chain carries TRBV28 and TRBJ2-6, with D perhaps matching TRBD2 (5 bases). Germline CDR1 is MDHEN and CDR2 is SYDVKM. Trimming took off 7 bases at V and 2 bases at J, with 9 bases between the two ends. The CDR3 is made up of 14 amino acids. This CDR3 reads CASKDWTGANVLTF. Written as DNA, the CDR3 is TGTGCCAGCAAGGACTGGACTGGGGCCAACGTCCTGACTTTC.

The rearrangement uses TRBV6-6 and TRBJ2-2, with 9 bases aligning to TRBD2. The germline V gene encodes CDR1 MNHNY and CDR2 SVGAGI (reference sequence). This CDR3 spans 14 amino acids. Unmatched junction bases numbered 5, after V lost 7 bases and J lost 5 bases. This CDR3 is CASNLAGLTGELFF. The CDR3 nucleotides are TGTGCCAGCAACCTAGCGGGACTTACCGGGGAGCTGTTTTTT.

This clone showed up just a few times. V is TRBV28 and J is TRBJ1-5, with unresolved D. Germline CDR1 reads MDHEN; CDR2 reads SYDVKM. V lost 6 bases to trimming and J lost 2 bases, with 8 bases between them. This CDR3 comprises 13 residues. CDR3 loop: CASRSERNQPQHF. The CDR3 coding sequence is TGTGCCAGCAGGTCGGAGCGCAATCAGCCCCAGCATTTT.

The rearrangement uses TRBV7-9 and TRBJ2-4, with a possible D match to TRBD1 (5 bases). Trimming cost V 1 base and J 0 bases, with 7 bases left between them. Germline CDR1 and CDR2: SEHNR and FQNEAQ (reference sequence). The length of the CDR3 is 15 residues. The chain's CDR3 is CASSLGREAKNIQYF. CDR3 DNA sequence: TGTGCCAGCAGCTTAGGCAGGGAAGCCAAAAACATTCAGTACTTC.

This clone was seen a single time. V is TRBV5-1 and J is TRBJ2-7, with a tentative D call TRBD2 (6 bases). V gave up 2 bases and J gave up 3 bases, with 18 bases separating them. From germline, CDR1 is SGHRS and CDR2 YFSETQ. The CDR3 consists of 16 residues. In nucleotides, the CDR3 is TGCGCCAGCAGCTTACACTGGGACTCCCCTATCTACGAGCAGTACTTC. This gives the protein CASSLHWDSPIYEQYF. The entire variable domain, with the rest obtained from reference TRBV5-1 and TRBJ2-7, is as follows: KAGVTQTPRYLIKTRGQQVTLSCSPISGHRSVSWYQQTPGQGLQFLFEYFSETQRNKGNFPGRFSGRQFSNSRSEMNVSTLELGDSALYLCASSLHWDSPIYEQYFGPGTRLTVT.

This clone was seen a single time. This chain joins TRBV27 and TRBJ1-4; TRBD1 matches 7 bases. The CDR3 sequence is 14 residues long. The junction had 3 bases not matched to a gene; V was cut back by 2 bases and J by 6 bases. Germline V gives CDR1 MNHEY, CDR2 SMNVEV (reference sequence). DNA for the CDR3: TGTGCCAGCAGTTTAACCGGGACAGATGAAAAACTGTTTTTT. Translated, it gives CASSLTGTDEKLFF. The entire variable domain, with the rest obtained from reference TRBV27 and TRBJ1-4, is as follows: EAQVTQNPRYLITVTGKKLTVTCSQNMNHEYMSWYRQDPGLGLRQIYYSMNVEVTDKGDVPEGYKVSRKEKRNFPLILESPSPNQTSLYFCASSLTGTDEKLFFGSGTQLSVL.

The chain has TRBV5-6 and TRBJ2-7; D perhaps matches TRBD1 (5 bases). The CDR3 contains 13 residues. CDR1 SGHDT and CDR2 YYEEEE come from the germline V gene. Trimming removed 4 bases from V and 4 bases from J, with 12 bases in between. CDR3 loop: CASSPPRGYEQYF. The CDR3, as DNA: TGTGCCAGCAGCCCCCCAAGGGGATACGAGCAGTACTTC.

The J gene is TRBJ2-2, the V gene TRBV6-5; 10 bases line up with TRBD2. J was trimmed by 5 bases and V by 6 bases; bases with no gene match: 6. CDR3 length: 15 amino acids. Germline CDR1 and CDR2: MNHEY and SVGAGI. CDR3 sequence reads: CASSVNSGGTGELFF. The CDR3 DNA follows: TGTGCCAGCAGCGTAAATAGCGGGGGGACCGGGGAGCTGTTTTTT.

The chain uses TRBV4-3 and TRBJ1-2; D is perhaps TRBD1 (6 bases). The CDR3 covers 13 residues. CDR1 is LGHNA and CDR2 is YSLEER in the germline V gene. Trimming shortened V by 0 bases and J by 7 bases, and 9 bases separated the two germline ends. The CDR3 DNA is TGCGCCAGCAGCCAAGATCCGGGGGCTGGCTACACCTTC. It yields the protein CASSQDPGAGYTF.

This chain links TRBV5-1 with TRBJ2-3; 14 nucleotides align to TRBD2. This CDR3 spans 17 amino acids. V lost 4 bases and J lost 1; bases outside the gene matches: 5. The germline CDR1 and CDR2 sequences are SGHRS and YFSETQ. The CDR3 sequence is CASSPGGLAGGTDTQYF. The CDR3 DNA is TGCGCCAGCAGCCCCGGGGGACTAGCGGGGGGCACAGATACGCAGTATTTT.

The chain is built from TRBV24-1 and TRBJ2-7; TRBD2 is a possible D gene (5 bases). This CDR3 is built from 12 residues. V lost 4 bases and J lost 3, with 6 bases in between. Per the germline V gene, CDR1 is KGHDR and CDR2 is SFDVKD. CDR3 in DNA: TGTGCCACCAGTGAACGGGGCTACGAGCAGTACTTC. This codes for CATSERGYEQYF.

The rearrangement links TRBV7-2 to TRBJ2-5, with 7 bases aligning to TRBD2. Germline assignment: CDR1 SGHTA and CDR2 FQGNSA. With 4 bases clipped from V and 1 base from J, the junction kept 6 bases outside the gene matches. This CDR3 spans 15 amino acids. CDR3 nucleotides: TGTGCCAGCAGCTGGGGGGGGAGCATCCAAGAGACCCAGTACTTC. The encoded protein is CASSWGGSIQETQYF.

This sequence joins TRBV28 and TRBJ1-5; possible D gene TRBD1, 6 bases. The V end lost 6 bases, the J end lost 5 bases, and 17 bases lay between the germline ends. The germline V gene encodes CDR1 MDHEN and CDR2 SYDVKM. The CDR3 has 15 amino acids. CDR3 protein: CASRLSSGGHQPQHF. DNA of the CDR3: TGTGCCAGCAGACTTTCCTCTGGGGGCCATCAGCCCCAGCATTTT.

The CDR3 nucleotides are TGTGCCAGCAGACGAGCCGGGACTTCTAATTCACCCCTCCACTTT. It yields the protein CASRRAGTSNSPLHF. The chain is built from TRBV28 and TRBJ1-6; the D gene is possibly TRBD1 (5 bases). Germline assignment: CDR1 MDHEN and CDR2 SYDVKM. V was pared by 6 bases and J by 6 bases, with 15 bases between. The CDR3 covers 15 residues.

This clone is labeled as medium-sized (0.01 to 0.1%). DNA for the CDR3: TGTGCCAGCAGTGAATGGGGAGGTTCTAACTATGGCTACACCTTC. Its translation: CASSEWGGSNYGYTF. This chain uses TRBV6-1 with TRBJ1-2; D gene ambiguous. The CDR3 covers 15 residues. CDR1 and CDR2 (germline): MNHNS, SASEGT. V lost 2 bases to trimming and J lost 0 bases, with 10 bases between them.

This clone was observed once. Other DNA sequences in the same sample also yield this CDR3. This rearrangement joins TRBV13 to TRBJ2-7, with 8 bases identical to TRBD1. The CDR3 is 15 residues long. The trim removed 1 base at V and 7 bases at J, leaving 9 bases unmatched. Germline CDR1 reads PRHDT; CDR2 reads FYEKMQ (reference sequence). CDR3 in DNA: TGTGCCAGCAGCTTAGTTCTCAGGGGGCGCGAAGAGCAGTACTTC. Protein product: CASSLVLRGREEQYF.

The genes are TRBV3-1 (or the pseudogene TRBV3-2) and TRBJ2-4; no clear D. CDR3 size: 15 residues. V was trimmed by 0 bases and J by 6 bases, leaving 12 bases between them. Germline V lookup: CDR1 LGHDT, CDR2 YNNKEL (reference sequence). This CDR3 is CASSQDHGTPNIQYF. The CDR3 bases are TGTGCCAGCAGCCAAGACCATGGTACTCCAAACATTCAGTACTTC.

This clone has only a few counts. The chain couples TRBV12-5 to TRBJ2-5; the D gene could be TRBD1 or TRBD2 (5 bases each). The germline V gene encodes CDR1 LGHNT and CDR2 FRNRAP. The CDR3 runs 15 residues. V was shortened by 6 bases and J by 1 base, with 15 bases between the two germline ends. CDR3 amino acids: CASGAGTDFQETQYF. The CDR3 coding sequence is TGTGCTAGTGGCGCCGGGACGGACTTCCAAGAGACCCAGTACTTC.

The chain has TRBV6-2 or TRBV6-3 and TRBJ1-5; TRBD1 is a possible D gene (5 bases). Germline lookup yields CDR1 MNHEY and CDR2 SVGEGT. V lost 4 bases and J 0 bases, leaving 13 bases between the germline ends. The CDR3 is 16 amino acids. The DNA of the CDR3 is TGTGCCAGCAGTTTACCCGACAGTAATAGCAATCAGCCCCAGCATTTT. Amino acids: CASSLPDSNSNQPQHF.

The CDR3 sequence is CASGTSSDTQYF. CDR3 nucleotide sequence: TGTGCCAGCGGGACTTCTTCCGATACGCAGTATTTT. The chain carries TRBV7-8 and TRBJ2-3; D possibly corresponds to TRBD2 (6 bases). With 8 bases removed from V and 6 bases from J, the gap between germline ends came to 12 bases. Looked up from germline, CDR1 is SGHVS and CDR2 is FQNEAQ. The CDR3 runs to 12 residues.

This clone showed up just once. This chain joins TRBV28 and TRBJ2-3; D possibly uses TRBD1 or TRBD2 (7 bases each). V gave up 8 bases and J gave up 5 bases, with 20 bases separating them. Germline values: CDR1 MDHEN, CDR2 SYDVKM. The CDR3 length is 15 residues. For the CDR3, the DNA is TGTGCCAGCTGGGGAGGGGGCTTTTCGGGAGATACGCAGTATTTT. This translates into CASWGGGFSGDTQYF.

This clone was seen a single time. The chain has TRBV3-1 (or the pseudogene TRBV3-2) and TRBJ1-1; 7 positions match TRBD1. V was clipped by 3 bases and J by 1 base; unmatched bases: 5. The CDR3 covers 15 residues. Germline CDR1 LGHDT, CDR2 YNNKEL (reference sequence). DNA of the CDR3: TGTGCCAGCAGCCAGACAGGGACTTCGAACACTGAAGCTTTCTTT. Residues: CASSQTGTSNTEAFF.